These 32 T cell receptor beta chains were all obtained from the same sample, sequenced in a study of T-cell reconstitution after alpha-beta-depleted transplantation in children. Unique molecular identifiers were used to barcode this TCRbeta library. TCRdb analysed the PCR reads with MiXCR anew, one entry per CDR3 protein. The data contain 350,000 to 450,000 distinct CDR3 sequences, 13% of them singletons. Material: PBMCs, obtained from the stem cell graft. The origin of the receptors is a human donor who donated a stem cell graft to a child with Fanconi anemia.

This clonotype was counted only a few times. This chain joins TRBV2 and TRBJ2-1; TRBD2 agrees at 11 bases. V was clipped by 6 bases and J by 2 bases; unmatched bases: 6. The CDR3 spans 16 residues. The germline V gene has CDR1 SNHLY and CDR2 FYNNEI. The CDR3 DNA sequence: TGTGCCAGCAGCGTGCTAGCGGGGGGCCCCTACAATGAGCAGTTCTTC. It yields the protein CASSVLAGGPYNEQFF.

This chain connects TRBV5-1 to TRBJ2-1; 7 positions match TRBD1. CDR3 size: 14 residues. Germline V lookup: CDR1 SGHRS, CDR2 YFSETQ. With 6 bases clipped from V and 3 bases from J, the junction kept 6 bases outside the gene matches. In DNA, the CDR3 is TGCGCCAGCAACAGGGGCGGGCACTACAATGAGCAGTTCTTC. Translated, it gives CASNRGGHYNEQFF.

This clonotype was picked up a small number of times. The chain employs TRBV29-1 and TRBJ2-1, with a weak D call TRBD1 (6 bases). The CDR3 sequence is 14 residues long. Germline V gene data show CDR1 as SQVTM and CDR2 as ANQGSEA. Trimming took off 7 bases at V and 3 bases at J, with 16 bases between the two ends. Written as DNA, the CDR3 is TGCAGCGCAGCCACAGGGTTGCACTACAATGAGCAGTTCTTC. Its protein product is CSAATGLHYNEQFF.

The chain links TRBV30 to TRBJ2-1, with TRBD2 as a possible D gene (6 bases). Trimming stripped 2 bases from V and 12 bases from J, with 14 bases between. This CDR3 is built from 12 residues. The germline V gene has CDR1 GTSNPN and CDR2 SVGIG (reference sequence). As DNA, the CDR3 is TGTGCCTGGAGTTCAACAGCGCGGGGGCAGTTCTTC. The encoded protein is CAWSSTARGQFF.

The genes are TRBV6-2 or TRBV6-3 and TRBJ2-2; a weak D match, TRBD2 (6 bases). This CDR3 spans 15 amino acids. Per germline, CDR1 MNHEY and CDR2 SVGEGT. V gave up 8 bases and J gave up 4 bases, with 17 bases separating them. CDR3 sequence: CASGRPGLPTGELFF. The CDR3, as DNA: TGTGCCAGCGGCCGACCGGGACTTCCCACCGGGGAGCTGTTTTTT.

The rearrangement links TRBV18 to TRBJ1-1; TRBD1 matches at 8 bases. The CDR3 is 14 residues long. Germline V gives CDR1 KGHSH, CDR2 LQKENI. V lost 4 bases, J lost 10 bases, and 11 bases stayed unmatched. CDR3 protein: CASSQGQDMVRAFF. The CDR3 DNA is TGTGCCAGCTCACAGGGACAGGACATGGTTCGAGCTTTCTTT.

This clonotype was seen a handful of times. V gene TRBV5-6 combines with J gene TRBJ1-1, with a tentative D call TRBD1 (6 bases). The CDR3 runs to 15 residues. The germline V and J ends were trimmed by 2 bases and 4 bases, with 15 bases remaining between them. Germline CDR1 reads SGHDT; CDR2 reads YYEEEE. The CDR3 loop reads CASSFLGGPGTEAFF. The CDR3 nucleotides read TGTGCCAGCAGCTTTCTAGGGGGTCCGGGCACTGAAGCTTTCTTT.

This chain uses TRBV5-1 with TRBJ2-2; no definite D call. Germline CDR1 and CDR2: SGHRS and YFSETQ. V gave up 4 bases and J gave up 7 bases, with 14 bases separating them. The CDR3 covers 14 residues. The CDR3 here is CASSPSGVRGELFF. Written as DNA, the CDR3 is TGCGCCAGCAGCCCGAGTGGGGTACGCGGGGAGCTGTTTTTT.

This clonotype has a handful of counts. The J gene is TRBJ1-1, the V gene TRBV27; D gene ambiguous. Between the trimmed V and J ends, which lost 5 bases and 0 bases, there was a span of 10 bases. The germline gives CDR1 MNHEY, CDR2 SMNVEV (reference sequence). The CDR3 has 14 amino acids. In DNA form, the CDR3 reads TGTGCCAGCAGTACACCGGGATTGAACACTGAAGCTTTCTTT. It specifies CASSTPGLNTEAFF.

This clonotype has only a few counts. This chain joins TRBV24-1 and TRBJ1-5, with 7 bases identical to TRBD1. The CDR3 sequence is 16 residues long. V was pared by 4 bases and J by 1 base, with 6 bases of the junction left unmatched. Germline loops: CDR1 KGHDR, CDR2 SFDVKD. CDR3 coding DNA: TGTGCCACCAGTGAGGGAGGGGGCGAAAGCAATCAGCCCCAGCATTTT. Translated, it gives CATSEGGGESNQPQHF.

This clonotype was counted between two and nine times. The chain uses TRBV5-4 and TRBJ2-3, with D possibly TRBD1 on 5 matching bases. The V end lost 1 base, the J end lost 4 bases, and 7 bases lay between the germline ends. Germline CDR1 is SGHNT and CDR2 is YYREEE (reference sequence). There are 13 residues in the CDR3. The CDR3 is CASSLWGPDTQYF. The CDR3 DNA reads as TGTGCCAGCAGCTTGTGGGGCCCAGATACGCAGTATTTT.

The sample holds a few counts of this clonotype. This chain connects TRBV7-8 to TRBJ2-7, with D perhaps matching TRBD1 (6 bases). The V gene's germline CDR1 is SGHVS and CDR2 FQNEAQ. This CDR3 is 13 amino acids long. V was shortened by 5 bases and J by 5 bases, with 13 bases between the two germline ends. The CDR3 DNA follows: TGTGCCAGCAGCCAAGCAGGGGATCACGAGCAGTACTTC. Protein: CASSQAGDHEQYF. The variable domain in full, with the rest retrieved from reference TRBV7-8 and TRBJ2-7, is GAGVSQSPRYKVAKRGQDVALRCDPISGHVSLFWYQQALGQGPEFLTYFQNEAQLDKSGLPSDRFFAERPEGSVSTLKIQRTQQEDSAVYLCASSQAGDHEQYFGPGTRLTVT.

This clonotype was seen ten or more times. The chain is built from TRBV12-3 or TRBV12-4 and TRBJ1-2, with unresolved D. Trimming left V 3 bases short and J 2 bases short, with 16 bases between. The CDR3 loop spans 16 amino acids. This CDR3 is CASSLMGGSSNYGYTF. CDR3 DNA sequence: TGTGCCAGCAGTTTGATGGGAGGCAGTTCCAACTATGGCTACACCTTC.

This clonotype was counted between two and nine times. The V call is TRBV29-1, the J call TRBJ2-1, with D unclear. Germline V gives CDR1 SQVTM, CDR2 ANQGSEA. Trimming took 0 bases from V and 0 from J, leaving 12 bases between them. The CDR3 contains 16 residues. CDR3 residues: CSVEDPGRSSYNEQFF. DNA of the CDR3: TGCAGCGTTGAAGATCCCGGACGGAGCTCCTACAATGAGCAGTTCTTC.

This clonotype has at least ten counts. V and J are TRBV7-6 and TRBJ1-5, with D perhaps matching TRBD1 (5 bases). V was trimmed by 3 bases and J by 7 bases, leaving 16 bases between them. The CDR3 contains 15 residues. Per germline, CDR1 SGHVS and CDR2 FNYEAQ. The chain's CDR3 is CASSLYGGDRQPQHF. The CDR3 coding sequence is TGTGCCAGCAGCTTGTATGGAGGGGATCGACAGCCCCAGCATTTT.

This clonotype was counted at least ten times. The chain joins TRBV18 to TRBJ1-4, with D hard to call. The V and J ends lost 0 bases and 2 bases respectively, with 10 bases between them. From germline, CDR1 is KGHSH and CDR2 LQKENI. CDR3 size: 16 residues. The CDR3 DNA reads TGTGCCAGCTCACCACCGTCGGGGATGACTAATGAAAAACTGTTTTTT. Its translation is CASSPPSGMTNEKLFF.

In this sample, this clonotype turned up many times. The chain links TRBV10-3 to TRBJ2-3, with TRBD2 as a possible D gene (6 bases). The CDR3 has 16 amino acids. V lost 4 bases, J lost 2 bases, and 16 bases lay in between. CDR1 ENHRY and CDR2 SYGVKD come from the germline V gene. The CDR3 DNA reads as TGTGCCATCAGTGCCCAGGACGGGAGATCCACAGATACGCAGTATTTT. Translated: CAISAQDGRSTDTQYF.

This clonotype was observed a few times. The rearrangement links TRBV20-1 to TRBJ2-7; 10 nucleotides line up with TRBD2. CDR1 DFQATT and CDR2 SNEGSKA come from the germline V gene (reference sequence). The CDR3 loop spans 15 amino acids. J was trimmed by 0 bases and V by 1 base; bases with no gene match: 3. The CDR3 nucleotides read TGCAGTGCTAGAGGCCTAGCGGGGGACTCCTACGAGCAGTACTTC. It encodes CSARGLAGDSYEQYF.

This clonotype was seen many times. The chain uses TRBV28 and TRBJ2-2, with a weak D call TRBD1 (7 bases). Between the trimmed V and J ends, which lost 2 bases and 2 bases, there was a span of 12 bases. The CDR3 length is 16 residues. The germline V gene encodes CDR1 MDHEN and CDR2 SYDVKM. In DNA form, the CDR3 reads TGTGCCAGCAGTTTAGGGGGGACAGACAACACCGGGGAGCTGTTTTTT. It yields the protein CASSLGGTDNTGELFF.

This clonotype was detected a few times. The V call is TRBV2, the J call TRBJ1-1, with 10 positions matching TRBD1. V shed 4 bases, J shed 5 bases, and the junction held 13 bases outside the gene matches. Per germline, CDR1 SNHLY and CDR2 FYNNEI. This CDR3 spans 17 amino acids. The CDR3 coding sequence is TGTGCCAGCAGTGCAGAGCCCCTGGACAGGGGGAGGACTGAAGCTTTCTTT. This encodes CASSAEPLDRGRTEAFF.

In this sample, this clonotype turned up a few times. V and J are TRBV30 and TRBJ1-1, with 8 bases matching TRBD1. The germline CDR1 and CDR2 sequences are GTSNPN and SVGIG (reference sequence). This CDR3 has 12 residues. The ends lost 5 bases at V and 5 bases at J; junction bases unmatched: 4. The CDR3 protein is CAWDRGGTEAFF. CDR3 nucleotide sequence: TGTGCCTGGGACAGGGGTGGAACTGAAGCTTTCTTT.

The chain is built from TRBV5-1 and TRBJ2-5, with 9 nucleotides matching TRBD1. The CDR3 spans 15 residues. CDR1 and CDR2 (germline): SGHRS, YFSETQ. V trimming: 1 base; J trimming: 3 bases; junction bases outside the gene matches: 4. DNA for the CDR3: TGCGCCAGCAGCTTGTTGGGGACAGGGAAAGAGACCCAGTACTTC. This translates into CASSLLGTGKETQYF.

This clonotype appeared many times. This chain joins TRBV4-3 and TRBJ1-2, with 9 bases fitting TRBD1. CDR3 length: 15 residues. V shed 4 bases, J shed 6 bases, and the junction held 9 bases outside the gene matches. CDR1 is LGHNA, CDR2 YSLEER, per germline. The CDR3 sequence is CASSRQTGTGNGYTF. DNA for the CDR3: TGCGCCAGCAGCCGACAGACCGGGACAGGGAATGGCTACACCTTC.

This clonotype was seen ten or more times. The genes are TRBV5-5 and TRBJ2-1; D might be TRBD1 (6 bases). Germline CDR1 SGHKS, CDR2 YYEKEE (reference sequence). V was shortened by 5 bases and J by 1 base, with 16 bases between the two germline ends. This CDR3 has 16 amino acids. The CDR3 reads CASRSAGTQSYNEQFF. CDR3 DNA: TGTGCCAGCAGATCTGCCGGGACACAGTCCTACAATGAGCAGTTCTTC.

This clonotype was counted many times. The chain employs TRBV5-5 and TRBJ2-2; D not certain. The CDR3 sequence is 14 residues long. The V end lost 6 bases, the J end lost 3 bases, and 12 bases lay between the germline ends. Germline V gives CDR1 SGHKS, CDR2 YYEKEE (reference sequence). The CDR3: CASTLEADTGELFF. The CDR3 DNA is TGTGCCAGCACCCTAGAGGCGGACACCGGGGAGCTGTTTTTT.

This clonotype came up once. The junction departs from the called germline gene at one end, perhaps through a read error. The rearrangement links TRBV18 to TRBJ2-1; 9 nucleotides align to TRBD1. The V gene's germline CDR1 is KGHSH and CDR2 LQKENI. The CDR3 runs 16 residues. As DNA, the CDR3 is TGTGCCAGCTCACCAAGGGACAGGGTGGCCTACAATGATCAGTTCTTC. Its translation is CASSPRDRVAYNDQFF.

The CDR3 bases are TGTGCCAGCAGTTACTCCCTGGGACGGACTAACACTGAAGCTTTCTTT. Its translation is CASSYSLGRTNTEAFF. The V gene is TRBV6-2 or TRBV6-3, the J gene TRBJ1-1; perhaps TRBD1 as D (5 bases). The CDR3 has 16 residues. Trimming stripped 0 bases from V and 2 bases from J, with 13 bases between. CDR1 is MNHEY, CDR2 SVGEGT, per germline.

The chain joins TRBV10-2 to TRBJ1-1; the D gene is possibly TRBD1 (6 bases). V was shortened by 0 bases and J by 5 bases, with 13 bases between the two germline ends. Germline V gives CDR1 WSHSY, CDR2 SAAADI. The CDR3 loop spans 15 amino acids. The CDR3 region is CASSESGGAGTEAFF. DNA of the CDR3: TGCGCCAGCAGTGAGTCTGGGGGCGCTGGGACTGAAGCTTTCTTT.

This clonotype came up a few times. V and J are TRBV7-6 and TRBJ2-3; 12 bases align to TRBD2. Germline trimming cut 3 bases from V and 1 base from J; bases unmatched to any gene: 8. This CDR3 is built from 18 residues. Germline V gene sequence: CDR1 SGHVS, CDR2 FNYEAQ. The CDR3 nucleotides are TGTGCCAGCAGCTTCTCGACCCGACTAGCGGGGGGCACAGATACGCAGTATTTT. It yields the protein CASSFSTRLAGGTDTQYF.

In DNA, the CDR3 is TGCAGTGCTAGACCCTATACGGGGGGAAACACTGAAGCTTTCTTT. This encodes CSARPYTGGNTEAFF. The chain uses TRBV20-1 and TRBJ1-1, with D perhaps matching TRBD1 (5 bases). The CDR3 length is 15 residues. Germline CDR1 DFQATT, CDR2 SNEGSKA (reference sequence). Trimming pared 2 bases from V and 2 bases from J, leaving 15 bases between.

This clonotype was counted only a few times. The gene calls are TRBV6-6 and TRBJ1-5, with a possible D match to TRBD1 (5 bases). The CDR3 is 12 residues long. The germline CDR1 and CDR2 sequences are MNHNY and SVGAGI (reference sequence). Trimming shortened V by 0 bases and J by 12 bases, and 9 bases separated the two germline ends. The CDR3 nucleotides are TGTGCCAGCAGTTACTCCCCGGGGGGCCAGCATTTT. It translates to CASSYSPGGQHF.

This clonotype was seen more than once but under ten times. The rearrangement joins TRBV12-3 or TRBV12-4 to TRBJ2-1; D is possibly TRBD1 or TRBD2 (5 bases each). This CDR3 is built from 12 residues. V was shortened by 7 bases and J by 10 bases, with 14 bases between the two germline ends. The CDR3 is CASMGRDGEQFF. As DNA, the CDR3 is TGTGCCAGCATGGGCAGGGACGGAGAGCAGTTCTTC.